This T cell receptor (beta chain) emerged from a study of blood T cell repertoires in COVID-19. Study-wide context: Sample material is recorded as cDNA or gDNA derived from T cells, B-cell-depleted T cells, or PBMCs.

Clinical histories supplied by participants themselves formed the basis of cohort assignment. How the authors handled the data: How many nucleated cells were present was estimated from reference gene primer amplification. This table comes from immunoSEQ multiplex PCR, and its TCRdb copy is limited to in-frame clones, with some not included. The DNA was the basis for D and trimming; V, J and clone size are from that table. The data contain some 200,000 clones, around nine tenths of them singletons. The receptor was isolated from a man aged 25-45 years in a cohort exposed to, infected with or recovered from COVID-19 (not recorded which). Source material: PBMCs or T cells enriched from blood (not recorded which).

The CDR3 here is CASLGQGYNEQFF. The DNA of the CDR3 is TGTGCCAGCCTCGGACAGGGGTACAATGAGCAGTTCTTC. J is TRBJ2-1 and V is TRBV27; the match to TRBD1 covers 9 bases. Germline trimming cut 8 bases from V and 4 bases from J; bases unmatched to any gene: 3. Germline V gene data show CDR1 as MNHEY and CDR2 as SMNVEV (reference sequence). CDR3 length equals 13 residues.